This note documents a single T cell receptor beta chain sequence. The sample is drawn from a study of Graves' ophthalmopathy and Graves' hyperthyroidism. Amplification from RNA transcripts yielded the TCR beta CDR3 regions. The authors performed first-round RT-PCR with HTBI primers and then a second-round multiplex PCR. MiXCR, run by TCRdb on the multiplex PCR reads, gives a single entry per CDR3 protein. Of about 740,000 distinct CDR3 sequences in the sample, roughly two fifths are singletons; the top ten hold about 40%. This receptor was taken from an adult man with Graves' ophthalmopathy. The sequencing input was peripheral blood.

CDR3 in amino acids: CASSPSTAQETQYF. As DNA, the CDR3 is TGTGCCAGCTCACCATCGACAGCCCAAGAGACCCAGTACTTC. The chain combines TRBV18 with TRBJ2-5; TRBD1 might be the D (5 bases). Germline V gene lookup returns CDR1 KGHSH and CDR2 LQKENI. The CDR3 extends over 14 amino acids. V dropped 2 bases and J dropped 1 base, with 8 bases sitting between them.